Listed here are 16 T cell receptor beta chains from one sample, sequenced in a study of blood T cell repertoires in COVID-19. TCRdb keeps only in-frame clones here, not all; method: immunoSEQ multiplex PCR. The sample consists of tens of thousands of clones, 84% of them appearing once. Sequencing input: peripheral blood. The receptors stem from a woman of 80 years or more with acute or convalescent COVID-19.

The DNA for the CDR3 is TGTGCCAGCAGTTGGGCCGGGACAGGGAAGGGCTACGAGCAGTACTTC. It codes for CASSWAGTGKGYEQYF. The chain employs TRBV6-5 and TRBJ2-7, with 9 bases aligning to TRBD1. V gave up 4 bases and J gave up 3 bases; unmatched junction bases: 10. There are 16 residues in the CDR3. The germline CDR1 and CDR2 sequences are MNHEY and SVGAGI.

This chain uses TRBV19 with TRBJ1-2, with 9 bases that match TRBD1. Germline CDR1 is LNHDA and CDR2 is SQIVND (reference sequence). J was trimmed by 6 bases and V by 7 bases; bases with no gene match: 9. CDR3 length equals 14 residues. For the CDR3, the DNA is TGTGCCAGTACTTATACAGGGGGCGGAGATGGCTACACCTTC. It is translated as CASTYTGGGDGYTF.

The table lists this clone with a few counts. The chain employs TRBV12-5 and TRBJ2-7; the D gene is possibly TRBD2 (5 bases). The CDR3 totals 15 residues. V dropped 3 bases and J dropped 1 base, with 13 bases sitting between them. The V gene's germline CDR1 is LGHNT and CDR2 FRNRAP. CDR3 region: CASGLSTQRSYEQYF. The CDR3 DNA sequence: TGTGCTAGTGGTTTATCCACCCAGCGGTCCTACGAGCAGTACTTC. Complete variable domain (other parts from reference TRBV12-5 and TRBJ2-7): DARVTQTPRHKVTEMGQEVTMRCQPILGHNTVFWYRQTMMQGLELLAYFRNRAPLDDSGMPKDRFSAEMPDATLATLKIQPSEPRDSAVYFCASGLSTQRSYEQYFGPGTRLTVT.

The genes are TRBV7-2 and TRBJ2-3; D remains ambiguous. Germline assignment: CDR1 SGHTA and CDR2 FQGNSA. This CDR3 contains 15 residues. With 1 base removed from V and 1 base from J, the gap between germline ends came to 9 bases. The CDR3 DNA reads TGTGCCAGCAGCTTAGGTAACTACGGCACAGATACGCAGTATTTT. As protein: CASSLGNYGTDTQYF.

The V call is TRBV10-3, the J call TRBJ1-2, with D unresolved. V lost 1 base and J 3 bases, leaving 6 bases between the germline ends. The CDR3 sequence is 13 residues long. From germline, CDR1 is ENHRY and CDR2 SYGVKD. The CDR3 sequence: CAISELVDYGYTF. As DNA, the CDR3 is TGTGCCATCAGTGAGTTAGTAGACTATGGCTACACCTTC.

The V call is TRBV20-1, the J call TRBJ2-1, with D possibly TRBD2 on 6 matching bases. The germline V gene has CDR1 DFQATT and CDR2 SNEGSKA (reference sequence). Trimming removed 3 bases from V and 5 bases from J, with 20 bases in between. There are 16 residues in the CDR3. The CDR3 coding sequence is TGCAGTGCTAGTGGGGGTCTCGGGAGAATTGACAATGAGCAGTTCTTC. It specifies CSASGGLGRIDNEQFF.

The chain uses TRBV5-1 and TRBJ2-5, with 9 bases lining up with TRBD1. V shed 3 bases and J 4 bases; nucleotides not matched to a gene: 4. The length of the CDR3 is 14 residues. Germline-derived CDR1 and CDR2 are SGHRS and YFSETQ. CDR3 in amino acids: CASSSGTGTETQYF. The CDR3 DNA is TGCGCCAGCAGCTCCGGGACAGGGACAGAGACCCAGTACTTC.

This chain connects TRBV7-2 to TRBJ2-1; 13 bases align to TRBD2. Germline CDR1 reads SGHTA; CDR2 reads FQGNSA. The V gene end was trimmed by 6 bases and the J gene end by 7 bases; junction bases not matched to a gene: 9. The CDR3 has 16 residues. This CDR3 reads CASSSITSGRANEQFF. CDR3 nucleotide sequence: TGTGCCAGCAGTTCCATCACTAGCGGGAGGGCTAATGAGCAGTTCTTC.

This clone was seen a few times. This chain connects TRBV19 to TRBJ2-1; TRBD2 matches 8 bases. The trim removed 3 bases at V and 1 base at J, leaving 5 bases unmatched. Looked up from germline, CDR1 is LNHDA and CDR2 is SQIVND (reference sequence). CDR3 length equals 16 residues. The CDR3 bases are TGTGCCAGTAGTATCCTAGCGGGCGGTTCCTACAATGAGCAGTTCTTC. Translating it yields CASSILAGGSYNEQFF.

The chain couples TRBV9 to TRBJ2-3, with 11 nucleotides matching TRBD2. Looked up from germline, CDR1 is SGDLS and CDR2 is YYNGEE. This CDR3 is built from 15 residues. With 2 bases clipped from V and 3 bases from J, the junction kept 2 bases outside the gene matches. The chain's CDR3 is CASSVGLAATDTQYF. The CDR3 DNA is TGTGCCAGCAGCGTGGGACTAGCGGCGACAGATACGCAGTATTTT.

The V gene is TRBV7-2, the J gene TRBJ1-4; D not certain. Germline V CDR1 and CDR2: SGHTA, FQGNSA. V was clipped by 1 base and J by 6 bases, with 12 bases between them. CDR3 length: 15 amino acids. The CDR3 bases are TGTGCCAGCAGCTTAGGTCCGTCCCCGGATGAAAAACTGTTTTTT. Its translation is CASSLGPSPDEKLFF. Together with reference TRBV7-2 and TRBJ1-4, the CDR3 gives the full variable domain: GAGVSQSPSNKVTEKGKDVELRCDPISGHTALYWYRQSLGQGLEFLIYFQGNSAPDKSGLPSDRFSAERTGGSVSTLTIQRTQQEDSAVYLCASSLGPSPDEKLFFGSGTQLSVL.

The rearrangement joins TRBV30 to TRBJ1-5, with D uncertain. The V end was cut by 3 bases, the J end by 5 bases, with 11 bases between. Germline lookup yields CDR1 GTSNPN and CDR2 SVGIG (reference sequence). CDR3 length equals 13 residues. The CDR3 DNA sequence: TGTGCCTGGAGCCCCCAGGCCGATCAGCCCCAGCATTTT. Translated, it gives CAWSPQADQPQHF.

The V call is TRBV19, the J call TRBJ2-5; 12 nucleotides align to TRBD2. The CDR3 contains 16 residues. Germline V CDR1 and CDR2: LNHDA, SQIVND (reference sequence). Unmatched junction bases numbered 7, after V lost 5 bases and J lost 3 bases. CDR3 sequence: CASSPWTSGVKETQYF. The CDR3 DNA follows: TGTGCCAGTAGTCCATGGACTAGCGGGGTAAAAGAGACCCAGTACTTC. The variable domain in full, completed from reference TRBV19 and TRBJ2-5, reads DGGITQSPKYLFRKEGQNVTLSCEQNLNHDAMYWYRQDPGQGLRLIYYSQIVNDFQKGDIAEGYSVSREKKESFPLTVTSAQKNPTAFYLCASSPWTSGVKETQYFGPGTRLLVL.

This clone was picked up a small number of times. The chain joins TRBV29-1 to TRBJ1-1, with D uncertain. The CDR3 is 15 amino acids. Trimming stripped 7 bases from V and 5 bases from J, with 23 bases between. Per germline, CDR1 SQVTM and CDR2 ANQGSEA. The CDR3 protein is CSAKWEGPRGTEAFF. The CDR3 nucleotides are TGCAGCGCCAAATGGGAAGGGCCGCGGGGAACTGAAGCTTTCTTT.

V gene TRBV28 combines with J gene TRBJ2-5; 10 positions match TRBD1. This CDR3 is 17 amino acids long. Germline CDR1 is MDHEN and CDR2 is SYDVKM. Trimming at V came to 4 bases and at J to 4 bases, leaving 12 bases not matched to a gene. The CDR3 spells CASSSDRGLGKGETQYF. The CDR3 DNA sequence: TGTGCCAGCAGTTCAGACAGGGGGCTGGGGAAGGGAGAGACCCAGTACTTC.

The chain recombines TRBV10-2 with TRBJ2-5; the match to TRBD1 covers 11 bases. The germline V gene has CDR1 WSHSY and CDR2 SAAADI. The CDR3 is 14 amino acids. V was clipped by 10 bases and J by 2 bases; unmatched bases: 6. CDR3 amino acids: CATGQGAVQETQYF. The DNA for the CDR3 is TGCGCCACCGGACAGGGGGCAGTGCAAGAGACCCAGTACTTC.